This TCR beta chain was obtained from a study of shared clonotypes between healthy human individuals. Study context: Three plates were used per donor for CD4 naive, three for CD4 memory, two for CD8 naive and one for CD8 memory.

Terminally differentiated effector memory CD45RA+ cells were left out of the naive CD8 fraction, which was CD45RO-negative and positively selected for CCR7. Findings and limits, study-wide: Estimated richness was generally greater in naive than memory subsets. Clonotypes not shared had lower generation probabilities than those common to all four donors.

Trimming at V came to 1 base and at J to 3 bases, leaving 4 bases not matched to a gene. CDR3 size: 15 residues. Germline-derived CDR1 and CDR2 are PRHDT and FYEKMQ (reference sequence). Sequencing used immunoSEQ multiplex PCR; TCRdb keeps in-frame clones, though not all of them. The sample shows some 580,000 clones, about 98% of them seen only once. For this clone: Antigen unknown.

This chain connects TRBV13 to TRBJ2-7; 9 positions agree with TRBD2. This sequence originates from a man aged 30 to 45 in good health. Sequences were obtained from naive CD8+ T cells sorted from blood. The CDR3, as DNA: TGTGCCAGCAGCTTAGTTCCTAGCGGGGTCTACGAGCAGTACTTC. Its translation: CASSLVPSGVYEQYF.